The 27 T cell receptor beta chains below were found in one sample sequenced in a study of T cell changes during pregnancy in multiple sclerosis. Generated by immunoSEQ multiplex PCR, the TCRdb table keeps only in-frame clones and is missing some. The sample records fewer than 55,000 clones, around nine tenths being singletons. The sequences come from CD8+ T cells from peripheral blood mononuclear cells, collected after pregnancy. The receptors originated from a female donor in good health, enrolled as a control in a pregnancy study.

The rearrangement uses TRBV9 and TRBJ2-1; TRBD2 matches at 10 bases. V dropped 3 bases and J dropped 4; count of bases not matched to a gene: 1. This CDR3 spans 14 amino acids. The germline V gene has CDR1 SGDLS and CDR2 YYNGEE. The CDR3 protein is CASSGSGGYNEQFF. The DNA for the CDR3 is TGTGCCAGCAGCGGTAGCGGGGGGTACAATGAGCAGTTCTTC. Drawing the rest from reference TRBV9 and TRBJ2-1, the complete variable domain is DSGVTQTPKHLITATGQRVTLRCSPRSGDLSVYWYQQSLDQGLQFLIQYYNGEERAKGNILERFSAQQFPDLHSELNLSSLELGDSALYFCASSGSGGYNEQFFGPGTRLTVL.

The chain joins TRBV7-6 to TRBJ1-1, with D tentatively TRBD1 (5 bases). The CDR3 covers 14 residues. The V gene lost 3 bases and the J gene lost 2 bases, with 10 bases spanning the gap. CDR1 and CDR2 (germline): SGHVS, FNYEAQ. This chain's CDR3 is CASSLSQGNTEAFF. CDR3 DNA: TGTGCCAGCAGCTTGAGCCAGGGAAACACTGAAGCTTTCTTT.

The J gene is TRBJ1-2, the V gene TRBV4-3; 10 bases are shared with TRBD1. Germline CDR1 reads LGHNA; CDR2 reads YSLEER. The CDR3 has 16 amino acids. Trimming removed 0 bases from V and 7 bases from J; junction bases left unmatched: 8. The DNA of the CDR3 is TGCGCCAGCAGCCAAGAGGGACAGGGGAGTTTTGGTGGCTACACCTTC. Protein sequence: CASSQEGQGSFGGYTF.

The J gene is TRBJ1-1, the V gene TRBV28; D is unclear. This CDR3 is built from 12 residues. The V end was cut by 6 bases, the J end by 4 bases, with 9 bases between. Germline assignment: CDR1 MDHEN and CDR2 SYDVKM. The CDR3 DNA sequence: TGTGCCAGCAGAGTAGAGGGCACTGAAGCTTTCTTT. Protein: CASRVEGTEAFF.

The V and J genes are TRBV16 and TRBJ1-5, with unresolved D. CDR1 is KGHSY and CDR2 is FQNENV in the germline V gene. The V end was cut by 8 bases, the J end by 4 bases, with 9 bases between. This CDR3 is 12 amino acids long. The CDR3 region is CASDIINQPQHF. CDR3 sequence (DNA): TGTGCCAGCGACATAATAAATCAGCCCCAGCATTTT. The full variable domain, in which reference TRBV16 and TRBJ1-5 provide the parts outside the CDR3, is GEEVAQTPKHLVRGEGQKAKLYCAPIKGHSYVFWYQQVLKNEFKFLISFQNENVFDETGMPKERFSAKCLPNSPCSLEIQATKLEDSAVYFCASDIINQPQHFGDGTRLSIL.

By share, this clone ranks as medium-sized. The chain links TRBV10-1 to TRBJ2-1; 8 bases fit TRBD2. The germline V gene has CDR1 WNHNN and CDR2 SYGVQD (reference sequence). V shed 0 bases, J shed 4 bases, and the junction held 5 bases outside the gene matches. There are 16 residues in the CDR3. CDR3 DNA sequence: TGCGCCAGCAGTGAGTCGGCGGGACTAGTTTACAATGAGCAGTTCTTC. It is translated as CASSESAGLVYNEQFF.

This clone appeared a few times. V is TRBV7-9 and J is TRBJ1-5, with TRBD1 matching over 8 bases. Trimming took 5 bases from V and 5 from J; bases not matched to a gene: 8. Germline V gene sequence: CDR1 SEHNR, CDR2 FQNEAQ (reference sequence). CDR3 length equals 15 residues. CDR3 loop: CASSPDRGIYQPQHF. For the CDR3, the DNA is TGTGCCAGCAGCCCAGACAGGGGCATATATCAGCCCCAGCATTTT.

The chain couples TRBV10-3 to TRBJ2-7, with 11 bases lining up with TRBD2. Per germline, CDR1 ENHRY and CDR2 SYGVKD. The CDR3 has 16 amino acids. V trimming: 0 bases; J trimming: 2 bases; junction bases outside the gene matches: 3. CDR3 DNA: TGTGCCATCAGTGAGTCGGGGACTAGCGGAACCTACGAGCAGTACTTC. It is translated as CAISESGTSGTYEQYF.

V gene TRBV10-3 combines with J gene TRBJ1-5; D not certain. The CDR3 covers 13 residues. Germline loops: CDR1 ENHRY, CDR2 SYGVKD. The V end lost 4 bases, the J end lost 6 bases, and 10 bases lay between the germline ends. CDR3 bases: TGTGCCATCAGTGCGGGGTTGGTTCAGCCCCAGCATTTT. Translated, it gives CAISAGLVQPQHF.

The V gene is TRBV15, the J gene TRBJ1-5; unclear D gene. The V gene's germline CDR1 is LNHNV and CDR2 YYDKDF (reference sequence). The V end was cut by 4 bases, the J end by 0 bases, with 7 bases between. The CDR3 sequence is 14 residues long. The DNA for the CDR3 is TGTGCCACCAGCACAAGCCTTAGCAATCAGCCCCAGCATTTT. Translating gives CATSTSLSNQPQHF.

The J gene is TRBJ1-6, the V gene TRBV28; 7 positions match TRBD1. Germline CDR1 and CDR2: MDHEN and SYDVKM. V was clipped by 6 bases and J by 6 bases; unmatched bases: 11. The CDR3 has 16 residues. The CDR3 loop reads CASSPNPGQSNSPLHF. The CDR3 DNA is TGTGCCAGCAGCCCGAATCCGGGACAGTCTAATTCACCCCTCCACTTT.

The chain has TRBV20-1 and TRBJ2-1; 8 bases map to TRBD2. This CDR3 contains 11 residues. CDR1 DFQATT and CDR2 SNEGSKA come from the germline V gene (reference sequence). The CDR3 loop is CMTSVGNEQFF. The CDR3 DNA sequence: TGCATGACTAGCGTGGGCAATGAGCAGTTCTTC.

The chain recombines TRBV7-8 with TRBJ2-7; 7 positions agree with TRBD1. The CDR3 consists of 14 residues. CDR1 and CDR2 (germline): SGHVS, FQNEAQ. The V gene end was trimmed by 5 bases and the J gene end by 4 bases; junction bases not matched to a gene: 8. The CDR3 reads CASSHGTAVYEQYF. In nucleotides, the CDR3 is TGTGCCAGCAGCCACGGGACAGCGGTATACGAGCAGTACTTC.

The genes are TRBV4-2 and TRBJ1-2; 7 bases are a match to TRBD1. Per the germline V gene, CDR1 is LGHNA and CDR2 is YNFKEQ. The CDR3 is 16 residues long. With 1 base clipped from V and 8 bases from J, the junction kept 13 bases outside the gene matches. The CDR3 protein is CASSQVGVAGGEGYTF. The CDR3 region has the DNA TGTGCCAGCAGCCAAGTGGGGGTAGCAGGGGGTGAGGGCTACACCTTC.

This CDR3 is CASSSLWTGTNYEQYF. CDR3 DNA sequence: TGTGCCAGTAGTTCTTTATGGACAGGGACGAACTACGAGCAGTACTTC. The rearrangement joins TRBV19 to TRBJ2-7; 8 positions match TRBD1. Germline loops: CDR1 LNHDA, CDR2 SQIVND (reference sequence). The CDR3 totals 16 residues. With V trimmed by 5 bases and J by 3 bases, 12 bases remained unmatched.

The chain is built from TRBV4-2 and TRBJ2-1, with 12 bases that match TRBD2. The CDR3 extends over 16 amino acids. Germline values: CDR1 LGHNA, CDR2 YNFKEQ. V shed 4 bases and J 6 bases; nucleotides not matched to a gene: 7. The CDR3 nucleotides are TGTGCCAGCAGCCCCCCCCTAGCGGGGGGGATCAATGAGCAGTTCTTC. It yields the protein CASSPPLAGGINEQFF.

The CDR3 protein is CARLQGDSNQPQHF. The CDR3 DNA reads TGTGCCAGACTACAGGGGGATAGCAATCAGCCCCAGCATTTT. V usage is TRBV6-1 and J usage is TRBJ1-5; 8 bases agree with TRBD1. V dropped 9 bases and J dropped 0; count of bases not matched to a gene: 4. CDR1 is MNHNS and CDR2 is SASEGT in the germline V gene. This CDR3 is 14 amino acids long.

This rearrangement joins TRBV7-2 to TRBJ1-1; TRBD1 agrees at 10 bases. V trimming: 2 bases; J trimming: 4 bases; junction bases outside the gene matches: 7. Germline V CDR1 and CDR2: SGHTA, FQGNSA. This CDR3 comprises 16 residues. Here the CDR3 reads CASSLWGDRGRTEAFF. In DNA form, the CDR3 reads TGTGCCAGCAGCTTATGGGGGGACAGGGGTCGCACTGAAGCTTTCTTT.

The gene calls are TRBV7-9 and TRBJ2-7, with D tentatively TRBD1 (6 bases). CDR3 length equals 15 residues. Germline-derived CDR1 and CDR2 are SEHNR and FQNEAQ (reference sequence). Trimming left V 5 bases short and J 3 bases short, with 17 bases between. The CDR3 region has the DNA TGTGCCAGCAGCCAAATGTCAGGGGCCTTCTACGAGCAGTACTTC. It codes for CASSQMSGAFYEQYF.

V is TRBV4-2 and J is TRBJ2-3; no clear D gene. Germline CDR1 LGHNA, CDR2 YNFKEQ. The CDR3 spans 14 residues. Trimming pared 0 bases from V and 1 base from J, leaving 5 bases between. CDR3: CASSQDARTDTQYF. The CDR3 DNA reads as TGTGCCAGCAGCCAAGATGCGCGCACAGATACGCAGTATTTT.

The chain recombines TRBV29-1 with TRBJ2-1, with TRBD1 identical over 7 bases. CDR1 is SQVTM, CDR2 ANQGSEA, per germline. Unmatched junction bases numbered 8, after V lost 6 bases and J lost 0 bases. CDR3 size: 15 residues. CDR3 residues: CSVPKGDSSYNEQFF. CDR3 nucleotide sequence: TGCAGCGTCCCAAAAGGGGACAGCTCCTACAATGAGCAGTTCTTC.

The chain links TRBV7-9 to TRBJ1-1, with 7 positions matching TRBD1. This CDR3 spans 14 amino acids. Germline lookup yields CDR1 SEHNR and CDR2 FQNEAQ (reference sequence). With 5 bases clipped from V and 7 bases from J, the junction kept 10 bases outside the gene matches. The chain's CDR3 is CASSPTTGLREAFF. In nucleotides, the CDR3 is TGTGCCAGCAGCCCCACGACAGGGCTGCGTGAAGCTTTCTTT.

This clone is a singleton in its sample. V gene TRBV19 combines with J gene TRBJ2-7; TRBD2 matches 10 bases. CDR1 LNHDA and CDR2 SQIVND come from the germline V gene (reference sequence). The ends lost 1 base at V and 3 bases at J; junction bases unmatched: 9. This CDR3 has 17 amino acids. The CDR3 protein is CASSIGRSGGEVYEQYF. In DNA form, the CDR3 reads TGTGCCAGTAGTATAGGAAGAAGCGGGGGGGAGGTCTACGAGCAGTACTTC.

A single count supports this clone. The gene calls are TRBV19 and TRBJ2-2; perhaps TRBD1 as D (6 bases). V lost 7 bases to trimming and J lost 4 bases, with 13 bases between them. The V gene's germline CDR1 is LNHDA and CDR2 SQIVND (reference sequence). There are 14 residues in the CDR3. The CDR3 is CASTLGARTGELFF. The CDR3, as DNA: TGTGCCAGTACCCTGGGGGCTCGCACCGGGGAGCTGTTTTTT.

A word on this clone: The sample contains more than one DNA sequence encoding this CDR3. The CDR3, as DNA: TGTGCCAGCAGTTACGCAGGGGTCAATCAGCCCCAGCATTTT. It translates to CASSYAGVNQPQHF. The chain recombines TRBV6-6 with TRBJ1-5; D is possibly TRBD1 (6 bases). The germline V gene has CDR1 MNHNY and CDR2 SVGAGI (reference sequence). V shed 2 bases and J shed 3 bases, with 8 bases lying between them. The CDR3 totals 14 residues.

CDR3 region: CASSVAHRYPGELFF. The CDR3, as DNA: TGTGCCAGCAGCGTAGCTCACAGATACCCCGGGGAGCTGTTTTTT. V usage is TRBV9 and J usage is TRBJ2-2; D gene unclear. The CDR3 contains 15 residues. From germline, CDR1 is SGDLS and CDR2 YYNGEE. Between the trimmed V and J ends, which lost 0 bases and 6 bases, there was a span of 12 bases.

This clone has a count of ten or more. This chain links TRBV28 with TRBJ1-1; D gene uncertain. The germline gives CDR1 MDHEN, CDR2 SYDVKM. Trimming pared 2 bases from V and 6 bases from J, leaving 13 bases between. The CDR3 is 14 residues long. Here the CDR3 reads CASSLTPPSPEAFF. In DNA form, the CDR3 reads TGTGCCAGCAGTTTAACCCCTCCGAGCCCTGAAGCTTTCTTT. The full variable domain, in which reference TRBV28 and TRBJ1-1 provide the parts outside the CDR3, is DVKVTQSSRYLVKRTGEKVFLECVQDMDHENMFWYRQDPGLGLRLIYFSYDVKMKEKGDIPEGYSVSREKKERFSLILESASTNQTSMYLCASSLTPPSPEAFFGQGTRLTVV.